These T cell receptor beta chains were read from a single sample in a study of blood T cell repertoires in COVID-19. Method: immunoSEQ multiplex PCR; TCRdb's copy keeps in-frame clones and lacks some. This table holds about 330,000 clones, about 89% found once. The sequenced material came from PBMCs or T cells enriched from blood (not recorded which). The origin of the receptors is a woman aged 30 to 39 who had recovered from COVID-19. Both conserved end residues are part of each CDR3. A D gene is named only where the DNA matches it firmly. Where a row states a size, it is once, few, many or the class of an expanded clone; other rows omit it.

V: TRBV28
length: 14
J: TRBJ1-2
D: TRBD1
size: NA
CDR3: CASSGSDRVYGYTF
DNA: TGTGCCAGCAGTGGATCCGACAGGGTTTATGGCTACACCTTC

V: TRBV4-3
length: 15
J: TRBJ1-2
D: TRBD1
size: NA
CDR3: CASSHKTGWYYGYTF
DNA: TGCGCCAGCAGCCATAAGACAGGGTGGTACTATGGCTACACCTTC

V: TRBV19
length: 18
J: TRBJ1-6
D: TRBD1
size: once
CDR3: CASREQGATSGYNSPLHF
DNA: TGTGCCAGTAGAGAACAGGGGGCCACGTCTGGGTATAATTCACCCCTCCACTTT

V: TRBV10-3
length: 14
J: TRBJ2-3
D: NA
size: NA
CDR3: CAISARTSTDTQYF
DNA: TGTGCCATCAGTGCGCGGACTAGCACAGATACGCAGTATTTT

V: TRBV7-9
length: 14
J: TRBJ1-2
D: NA
size: NA
CDR3: CASGQGGGNYGYTF
DNA: TGTGCCAGCGGGCAGGGTGGGGGCAACTATGGCTACACCTTC

V: TRBV28
length: 14
J: TRBJ1-6
D: NA
size: NA
CDR3: CASSASYHNSPLHF
DNA: TGTGCCAGCAGTGCCTCCTACCATAATTCACCCCTCCACTTT

V: TRBV10-3
length: 12
J: TRBJ2-7
D: NA
size: NA
CDR3: CAISDRVYEQYF
DNA: TGTGCCATCAGCGACAGAGTCTACGAGCAGTACTTC

V: TRBV6-5
length: 13
J: TRBJ1-2
D: NA
size: NA
CDR3: CASHEGAVYGYTF
DNA: TGTGCCAGCCATGAGGGCGCGGTCTATGGCTACACCTTC

V: TRBV5-5
length: 13
J: TRBJ2-1
D: NA
size: NA
CDR3: CASSLTNYNEQFF
DNA: TGTGCCAGCAGTCTAACTAACTACAATGAGCAGTTCTTC

V: TRBV6-5
length: 13
J: TRBJ2-5
D: NA
size: NA
CDR3: CASRPPGGETQYF
DNA: TGTGCCAGCCGGCCCCCGGGTGGGGAGACCCAGTACTTC

V: TRBV5-1
length: 14
J: TRBJ2-7
D: NA
size: NA
CDR3: CASSSSGSLYEQYF
DNA: TGCGCCAGCAGCTCCTCAGGGTCACTCTACGAGCAGTACTTC

V: TRBV19
length: 17
J: TRBJ1-1
D: TRBD1
size: NA
CDR3: CASSVVGTGEYNAEAFF
DNA: TGTGCCAGTAGTGTCGTAGGGACAGGGGAATATAATGCTGAAGCTTTCTTT

V: TRBV5-1
length: 15
J: TRBJ1-2
D: NA
size: NA
CDR3: CASSLSQELNYGYTF
DNA: TGCGCCAGCAGCTTGTCCCAGGAACTTAACTATGGCTACACCTTC

V: TRBV19
length: 18
J: TRBJ1-6
D: NA
size: NA
CDR3: CASSIVFEIGARPSPLHF
DNA: TGTGCCAGTAGTATAGTGTTCGAGATTGGGGCCCGTCCTTCACCCCTCCACTTT

V: TRBV4-1
length: 15
J: TRBJ1-2
D: TRBD1
size: NA
CDR3: CASSRAGTGDYGYTF
DNA: TGCGCCAGCAGCCGAGCCGGGACAGGGGACTATGGCTACACCTTC

V: TRBV7-9
length: 14
J: TRBJ1-6
D: NA
size: NA
CDR3: CASSLNRENSPLHF
DNA: TGTGCCAGCAGCTTAAACAGGGAAAATTCACCCCTCCACTTT

V: TRBV27
length: 17
J: TRBJ2-1
D: TRBD2
size: few
CDR3: CASSLDLAGGEKDEQFF
DNA: TGTGCCAGCAGTTTAGACCTAGCGGGGGGCGAAAAGGATGAGCAGTTCTTC

V: TRBV4-2
length: 17
J: TRBJ1-2
D: TRBD1
size: NA
CDR3: CASSFTGVDRLHYGYTF
DNA: TGTGCCAGCAGCTTTACAGGGGTGGATCGGTTGCACTATGGCTACACCTTC

V: TRBV7-7
length: 16
J: TRBJ2-3
D: NA
size: few
CDR3: CASSPSSGSRTDTQYF
DNA: TGTGCTAGCAGCCCATCCTCCGGGTCTCGCACAGATACGCAGTATTTT

V: TRBV5-1
length: 14
J: TRBJ2-3
D: NA
size: NA
CDR3: CASSGGGGTDTQYF
DNA: TGCGCCAGCAGCGGAGGGGGCGGCACAGATACGCAGTATTTT

V: TRBV4-2
length: 18
J: TRBJ1-1
D: TRBD1
size: NA
CDR3: CASSQDPGSGTENTEAFF
DNA: TGTGCCAGCAGCCAAGATCCGGGGTCCGGGACAGAGAACACTGAAGCTTTCTTT

V: TRBV6-5
length: 15
J: TRBJ2-2
D: TRBD2
size: NA
CDR3: CASRGRVGDTGELFF
DNA: TGTGCCAGCAGGGGGAGGGTTGGCGACACCGGGGAGCTGTTTTTT

V: TRBV5-1
length: 15
J: TRBJ2-1
D: TRBD1
size: NA
CDR3: CASSYETGGYNEQFF
DNA: TGCGCCAGCAGCTATGAGACAGGGGGCTACAATGAGCAGTTCTTC

V: TRBV27
length: 13
J: TRBJ1-6
D: TRBD1
size: NA
CDR3: CASSLSQGLPLHF
DNA: TGTGCCAGCAGTTTATCACAGGGGTTACCCCTCCACTTT

V: TRBV7-2
length: 15
J: TRBJ1-5
D: TRBD1
size: NA
CDR3: CASSTRQGGAQPQHF
DNA: TGTGCCAGCAGCACCCGACAGGGGGGAGCCCAGCCCCAGCATTTT

V: TRBV7-2
length: 14
J: TRBJ1-1
D: NA
size: NA
CDR3: CASFPGGTKLEAFF
DNA: TGTGCCAGCTTCCCTGGAGGGACTAAACTCGAAGCTTTCTTT

V: TRBV19
length: 15
J: TRBJ2-3
D: TRBD2
size: NA
CDR3: CASGSGGPHTDTQYF
DNA: TGTGCCAGTGGTAGCGGGGGGCCACACACAGATACGCAGTATTTT

V: TRBV13
length: 15
J: TRBJ2-3
D: NA
size: NA
CDR3: CASSLSGTGTDTQYF
DNA: TGTGCCAGCAGCTTATCCGGGACTGGGACAGATACGCAGTATTTT

V: TRBV7-8
length: 19
J: TRBJ1-5
D: TRBD1
size: NA
CDR3: CASSLEPTGAEGVNQPQHF
DNA: TGTGCCAGCAGCTTAGAACCGACAGGGGCCGAGGGCGTCAATCAGCCCCAGCATTTT

V: TRBV4-1
length: 15
J: TRBJ2-3
D: TRBD1
size: NA
CDR3: CASSLLATTGEAQYF
DNA: TGCGCCAGCAGCCTACTTGCGACCACAGGGGAAGCGCAGTATTTT

V: TRBV23-1
length: 15
J: TRBJ2-2
D: NA
size: few
CDR3: CASSLATGGTGELFF
DNA: TGCGCCAGCAGTCTGGCGACAGGAGGCACCGGGGAGCTGTTTTTT

V: TRBV5-4
length: 15
J: TRBJ2-1
D: NA
size: few
CDR3: CASSFNAGSYNEQFF
DNA: TGTGCCAGCAGCTTCAACGCGGGCTCCTACAATGAGCAGTTCTTC

V: TRBV2
length: 15
J: TRBJ2-1
D: NA
size: once
CDR3: CASSVLEGPYNEQFF
DNA: TGTGCCAGCAGCGTTCTGGAGGGTCCCTACAATGAGCAGTTCTTC

V: TRBV3-1/TRBV3-2
length: 13
J: TRBJ1-2
D: NA
size: NA
CDR3: CASSQINGYGYTF
DNA: TGTGCCAGCAGCCAAATTAACGGCTATGGCTACACCTTC

V: TRBV6-5
length: 14
J: TRBJ2-5
D: TRBD2
size: NA
CDR3: CASNLAGGQETQYF
DNA: TGTGCCAGCAATTTGGCGGGGGGTCAGGAGACCCAGTACTTC

V: TRBV19
length: 13
J: TRBJ2-3
D: NA
size: NA
CDR3: CASSLVVADTQYF
DNA: TGTGCCAGCTCACTGGTAGTGGCAGATACGCAGTATTTT

V: TRBV6-5
length: 12
J: TRBJ2-7
D: NA
size: NA
CDR3: CASAGEEYEQYF
DNA: TGTGCCAGCGCAGGGGAAGAATACGAGCAGTACTTC

V: TRBV27
length: 13
J: TRBJ1-2
D: NA
size: NA
CDR3: CASSVQGLNGYTF
DNA: TGTGCCAGCAGTGTCCAGGGACTGAATGGCTACACCTTC

V: TRBV6-5
length: 15
J: TRBJ1-2
D: NA
size: NA
CDR3: CASSSYLGGNYGYTF
DNA: TGTGCCAGCAGTTCCTACTTGGGGGGTAACTATGGCTACACCTTC

V: TRBV5-5
length: 12
J: TRBJ1-3
D: NA
size: NA
CDR3: CASSLTGNTIYF
DNA: TGTGCCAGCAGCTTGACAGGGAACACCATATATTTT

V: TRBV3-1/TRBV3-2
length: 14
J: TRBJ2-7
D: NA
size: NA
CDR3: CASSQDSTGRQQYF
DNA: TGTGCCAGCAGCCAAGATTCCACAGGACGTCAGCAGTACTTC

V: TRBV5-1
length: 14
J: TRBJ2-2
D: NA
size: NA
CDR3: CASSLVRGTGELFF
DNA: TGCGCCAGCAGCTTGGTAAGGGGCACCGGGGAGCTGTTTTTT

V: TRBV2
length: 14
J: TRBJ2-4
D: NA
size: NA
CDR3: CASGSSSGGNIQYF
DNA: TGTGCCAGCGGCAGTAGCTCCGGCGGGAACATTCAGTACTTC

V: TRBV28
length: 17
J: TRBJ1-4
D: NA
size: few
CDR3: CASSPGQWSIQDNPGFF
DNA: TGTGCCAGCAGCCCGGGACAATGGTCGATTCAGGACAATCCAGGGTTTTTT

V: TRBV6-5
length: 13
J: TRBJ1-3
D: NA
size: NA
CDR3: CASTFSSRVTIYF
DNA: TGTGCCAGCACCTTTAGTAGTCGGGTCACCATATATTTT

V: TRBV28
length: 14
J: TRBJ1-1
D: NA
size: NA
CDR3: CASTLGASRGKAFF
DNA: TGTGCCAGCACCCTCGGTGCTTCCCGGGGTAAAGCTTTCTTT

V: TRBV30
length: 13
J: TRBJ2-7
D: NA
size: NA
CDR3: CAWSVRTAYEQYF
DNA: TGTGCCTGGAGTGTCAGGACAGCCTACGAGCAGTACTTC

V: TRBV6-1
length: 13
J: TRBJ2-1
D: TRBD2
size: NA
CDR3: CASSESGREGQFF
DNA: TGTGCCAGCAGTGAAAGTGGCAGGGAGGGGCAGTTCTTC

V: TRBV2
length: 17
J: TRBJ1-3
D: TRBD1
size: NA
CDR3: CASRSTGQGLSGNTIYF
DNA: TGTGCCAGCAGATCCACTGGACAGGGGCTCTCTGGAAACACCATATATTTT

V: TRBV30
length: 13
J: TRBJ1-1
D: NA
size: NA
CDR3: CAWSPRQNTEAFF
DNA: TGTGCCTGGAGCCCCCGACAGAACACTGAAGCTTTCTTT

V: TRBV27
length: 18
J: TRBJ2-3
D: NA
size: NA
CDR3: CASSSIVSTQGSTDTQYF
DNA: TGTGCCAGCAGTTCCATTGTATCGACGCAGGGATCCACAGATACGCAGTATTTT